This TCR beta chain was identified during a study of blood T cell repertoires in COVID-19. This study enrolled people aged roughly 18 to 90 from about 24 US geographic areas. Participants' own reports of clinical history determined their cohort assignment. Here immunoSEQ multiplex PCR was the method, and the copy in TCRdb shows in-frame clones only, minus some. The sample lists fewer than 350,000 clones; about nine tenths were seen once. CDR3 length: 15 amino acids. Trimming pared 5 bases from V and 3 bases from J, leaving 14 bases between. The germline V gene encodes CDR1 SGHTA and CDR2 FQGNSA. This TCR came from a woman in her 40s with acute COVID-19. This sequence joins TRBV7-2 and TRBJ1-5, with D perhaps matching TRBD1 (5 bases). The specimen was PBMCs or T cells enriched from blood (not recorded which). In DNA, the CDR3 is TGTGCCAGCAGCCTAGAAAGGGGACTCAATCAGCCCCAGCATTTT. Amino acids: CASSLERGLNQPQHF.